Included here is one T cell receptor beta chain sequence, with context. Its cognate antigen is unknown. The V gene lost 8 bases and the J gene lost 0 bases, with 13 bases spanning the gap. This CDR3 is 14 amino acids long. CDR1 is MDHEN and CDR2 is SYDVKM in the germline V gene. These data originate in a study of shared clonotypes between healthy human individuals. Study results and limitations: The researchers took only blood, and tissue repertoires probably look different.

Several immunoSEQ plates held equal portions of the genomic DNA taken from each subset. Sorted-subset replicate PCRs used around 200 ng of genomic DNA. This amount corresponded to approximately 30,000 T cell genomes. The data were produced by immunoSEQ multiplex PCR, yet TCRdb's version contains in-frame clones alone and is incomplete. Of under 1,100,000 clones listed, around 78% were seen once; the top ten hold around 0.6%. Into CD45RA+ naive and CD45RA-negative memory subsets, the CD4+ cells were split. This TCR was recovered from a man younger than 35 in good health. Some clones in this sample may be carry-over from other donors' samples. The chain links TRBV28 to TRBJ1-1; maybe TRBD1 (5 bases). Sequenced sample: memory CD4+ T cells from PBMCs. Subset given: CD45RA-negative fraction. Here the CDR3 DNA reads TGTGCCAGCCGGTGGGGGACCTTGAACACTGAAGCTTTCTTT. Translation gives CASRWGTLNTEAFF.